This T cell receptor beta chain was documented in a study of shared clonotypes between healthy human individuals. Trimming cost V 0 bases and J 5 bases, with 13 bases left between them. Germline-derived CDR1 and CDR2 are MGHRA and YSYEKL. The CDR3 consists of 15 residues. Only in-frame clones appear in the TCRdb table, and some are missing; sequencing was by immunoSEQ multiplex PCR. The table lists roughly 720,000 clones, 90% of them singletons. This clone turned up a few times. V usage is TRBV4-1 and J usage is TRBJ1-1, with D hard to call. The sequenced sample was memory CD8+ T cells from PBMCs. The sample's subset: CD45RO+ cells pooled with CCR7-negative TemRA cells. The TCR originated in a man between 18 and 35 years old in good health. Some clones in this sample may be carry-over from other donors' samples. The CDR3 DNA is TGCGCCAGCAGCCAAGATTTAGGGAGCAGAACTGAAGCTTTCTTT. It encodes CASSQDLGSRTEAFF.